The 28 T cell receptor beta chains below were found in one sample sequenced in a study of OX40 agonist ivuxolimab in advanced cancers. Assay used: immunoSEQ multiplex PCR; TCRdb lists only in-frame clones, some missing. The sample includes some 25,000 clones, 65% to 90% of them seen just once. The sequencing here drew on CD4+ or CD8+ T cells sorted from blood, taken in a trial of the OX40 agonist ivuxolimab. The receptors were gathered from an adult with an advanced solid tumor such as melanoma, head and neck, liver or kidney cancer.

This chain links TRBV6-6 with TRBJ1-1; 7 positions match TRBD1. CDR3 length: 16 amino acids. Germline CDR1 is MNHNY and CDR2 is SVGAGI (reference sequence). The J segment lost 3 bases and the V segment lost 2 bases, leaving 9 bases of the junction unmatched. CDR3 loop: CASSYPDRVADTEAFF. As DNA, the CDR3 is TGTGCCAGCAGTTACCCAGACAGGGTAGCGGACACTGAAGCTTTCTTT.

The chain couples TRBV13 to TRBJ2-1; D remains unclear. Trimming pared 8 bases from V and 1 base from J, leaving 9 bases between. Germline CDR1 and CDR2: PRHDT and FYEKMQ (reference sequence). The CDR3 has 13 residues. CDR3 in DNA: TGTGCCAGCGGCGATTCGTCCTACAATGAGCAGTTCTTC. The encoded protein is CASGDSSYNEQFF.

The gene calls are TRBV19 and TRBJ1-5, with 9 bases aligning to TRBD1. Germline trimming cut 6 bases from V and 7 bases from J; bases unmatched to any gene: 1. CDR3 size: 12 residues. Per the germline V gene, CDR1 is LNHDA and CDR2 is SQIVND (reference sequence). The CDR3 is CASRDRGQPQHF. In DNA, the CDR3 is TGTGCCAGTAGAGACAGGGGGCAGCCCCAGCATTTT.

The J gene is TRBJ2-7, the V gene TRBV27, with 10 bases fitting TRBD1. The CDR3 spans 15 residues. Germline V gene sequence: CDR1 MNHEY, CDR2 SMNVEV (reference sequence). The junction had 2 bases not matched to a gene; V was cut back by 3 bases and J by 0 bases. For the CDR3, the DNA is TGTGCCAGCAGTTTCTGGACAGGGGGCTCCTACGAGCAGTACTTC. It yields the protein CASSFWTGGSYEQYF.

CDR3 loop: CASSFKGTDYNEQFF. CDR3 nucleotide sequence: TGTGCCAGCAGTTTCAAAGGGACCGACTACAATGAGCAGTTCTTC. The chain uses TRBV27 and TRBJ2-1, with D perhaps given as TRBD1 or TRBD2 (5 bases each). Trimming stripped 3 bases from V and 3 bases from J, with 12 bases between. From germline, CDR1 is MNHEY and CDR2 SMNVEV (reference sequence). The CDR3 contains 15 residues.

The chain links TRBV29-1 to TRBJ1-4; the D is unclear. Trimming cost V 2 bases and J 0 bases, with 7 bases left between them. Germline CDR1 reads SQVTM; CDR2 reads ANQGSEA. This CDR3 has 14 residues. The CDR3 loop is CSVESSATNEKLFF. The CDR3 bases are TGCAGCGTTGAAAGCAGTGCAACTAATGAAAAACTGTTTTTT.

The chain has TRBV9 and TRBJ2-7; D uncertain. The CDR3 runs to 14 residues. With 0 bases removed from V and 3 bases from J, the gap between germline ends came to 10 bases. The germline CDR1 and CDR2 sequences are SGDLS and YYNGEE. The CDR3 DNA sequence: TGTGCCAGCAGCGTAGGGCCCGAATACTACGAGCAGTACTTC. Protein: CASSVGPEYYEQYF.

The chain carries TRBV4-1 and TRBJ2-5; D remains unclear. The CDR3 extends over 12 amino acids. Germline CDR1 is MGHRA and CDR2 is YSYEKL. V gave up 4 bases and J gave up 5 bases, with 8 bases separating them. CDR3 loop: CASSPSDETQYF. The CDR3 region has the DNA TGCGCCAGCAGCCCGAGTGATGAGACCCAGTACTTC.

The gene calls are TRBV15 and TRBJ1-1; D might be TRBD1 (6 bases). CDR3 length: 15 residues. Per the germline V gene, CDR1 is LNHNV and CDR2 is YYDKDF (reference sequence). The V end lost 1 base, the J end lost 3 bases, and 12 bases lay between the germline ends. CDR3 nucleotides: TGTGCCACCAGCAGAGTGTACAGGGCCGACACTGAAGCTTTCTTT. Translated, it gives CATSRVYRADTEAFF.

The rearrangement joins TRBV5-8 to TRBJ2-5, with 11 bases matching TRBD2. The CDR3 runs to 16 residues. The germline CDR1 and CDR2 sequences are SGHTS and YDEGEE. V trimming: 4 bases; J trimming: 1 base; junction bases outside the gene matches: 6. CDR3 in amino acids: CASSPGLAVIQETQYF. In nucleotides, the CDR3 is TGTGCCAGCAGCCCGGGACTAGCGGTCATCCAAGAGACCCAGTACTTC.

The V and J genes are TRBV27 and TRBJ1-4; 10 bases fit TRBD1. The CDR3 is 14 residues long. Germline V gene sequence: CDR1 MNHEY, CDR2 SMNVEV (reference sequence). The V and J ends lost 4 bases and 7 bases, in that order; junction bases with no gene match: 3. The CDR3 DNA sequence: TGTGCCAGCAGTTCTTGGGACAGGGGTGAAAAACTGTTTTTT. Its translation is CASSSWDRGEKLFF. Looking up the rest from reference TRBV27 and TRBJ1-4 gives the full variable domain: EAQVTQNPRYLITVTGKKLTVTCSQNMNHEYMSWYRQDPGLGLRQIYYSMNVEVTDKGDVPEGYKVSRKEKRNFPLILESPSPNQTSLYFCASSSWDRGEKLFFGSGTQLSVL.

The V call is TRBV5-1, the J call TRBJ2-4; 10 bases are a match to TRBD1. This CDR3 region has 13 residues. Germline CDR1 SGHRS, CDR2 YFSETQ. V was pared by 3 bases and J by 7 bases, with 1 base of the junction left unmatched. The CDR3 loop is CASSSGQGNIQYF. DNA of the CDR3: TGCGCCAGCAGCTCGGGACAGGGGAACATTCAGTACTTC. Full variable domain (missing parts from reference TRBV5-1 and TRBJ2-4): KAGVTQTPRYLIKTRGQQVTLSCSPISGHRSVSWYQQTPGQGLQFLFEYFSETQRNKGNFPGRFSGRQFSNSRSEMNVSTLELGDSALYLCASSSGQGNIQYFGAGTRLSVL.

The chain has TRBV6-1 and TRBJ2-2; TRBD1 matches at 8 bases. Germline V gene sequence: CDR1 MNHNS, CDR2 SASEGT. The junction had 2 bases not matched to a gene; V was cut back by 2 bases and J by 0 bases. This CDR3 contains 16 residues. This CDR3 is CASSEQGQANTGELFF. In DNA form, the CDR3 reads TGTGCCAGCAGTGAACAGGGACAGGCGAACACCGGGGAGCTGTTTTTT.

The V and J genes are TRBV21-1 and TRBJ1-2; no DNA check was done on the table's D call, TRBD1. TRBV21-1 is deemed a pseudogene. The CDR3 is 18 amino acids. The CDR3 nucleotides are TGTGCCAGCAGCAAATTTCCGATTTGGGACAGGGCTTCGGAAGGCTACACCTTC. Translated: CASSKFPIWDRASEGYTF.

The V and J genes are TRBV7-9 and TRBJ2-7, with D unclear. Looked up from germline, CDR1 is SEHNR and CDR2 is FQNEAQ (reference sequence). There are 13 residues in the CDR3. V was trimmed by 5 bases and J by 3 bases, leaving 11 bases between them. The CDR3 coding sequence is TGTGCCAGCAGCCCTCTATATGGCTACGAGCAGTACTTC. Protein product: CASSPLYGYEQYF.

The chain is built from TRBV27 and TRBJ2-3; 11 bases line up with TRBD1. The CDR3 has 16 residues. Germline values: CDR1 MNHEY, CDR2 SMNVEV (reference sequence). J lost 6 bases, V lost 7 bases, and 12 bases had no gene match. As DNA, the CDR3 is TGTGCCAGCACCACCGCCGGGACAGGGGGGGCCGATACGCAGTATTTT. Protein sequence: CASTTAGTGGADTQYF.

CDR3 nucleotides: TGTGCCAGCAGCTTAGGAGGTCCCCAGGACGAGCAGTACTTC. Its protein is CASSLGGPQDEQYF. The gene calls are TRBV7-8 and TRBJ2-7; no definite D call. This CDR3 region has 14 residues. Germline V CDR1 and CDR2: SGHVS, FQNEAQ. Trimming shortened V by 1 base and J by 5 bases, and 12 bases separated the two germline ends.

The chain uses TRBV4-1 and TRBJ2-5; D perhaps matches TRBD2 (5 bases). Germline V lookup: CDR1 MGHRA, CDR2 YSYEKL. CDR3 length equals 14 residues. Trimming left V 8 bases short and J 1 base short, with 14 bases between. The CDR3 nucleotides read TGCGCCAGCGGACCAACTAGGTTCCAAGAGACCCAGTACTTC. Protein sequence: CASGPTRFQETQYF.

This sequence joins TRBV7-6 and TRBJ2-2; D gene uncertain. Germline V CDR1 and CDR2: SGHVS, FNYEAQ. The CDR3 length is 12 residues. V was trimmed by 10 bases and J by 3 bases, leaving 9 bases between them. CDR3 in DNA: TGTGCCACCGCGTCCCACACCGGGGAGCTGTTTTTT. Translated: CATASHTGELFF.

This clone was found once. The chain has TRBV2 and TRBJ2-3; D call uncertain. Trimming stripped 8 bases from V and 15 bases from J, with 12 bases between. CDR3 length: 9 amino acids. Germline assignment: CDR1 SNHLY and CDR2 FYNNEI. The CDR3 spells CASDKVVYF. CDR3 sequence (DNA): TGTGCCAGCGATAAGGTGGTTTATTTT.

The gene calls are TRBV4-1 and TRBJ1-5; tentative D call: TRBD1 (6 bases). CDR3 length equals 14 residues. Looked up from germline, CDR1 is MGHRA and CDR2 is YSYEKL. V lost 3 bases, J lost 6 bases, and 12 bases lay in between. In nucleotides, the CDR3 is TGCGCCAGCAGCCAGGGGCAGGGGCCTCAGCCCCAGCATTTT. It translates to CASSQGQGPQPQHF.

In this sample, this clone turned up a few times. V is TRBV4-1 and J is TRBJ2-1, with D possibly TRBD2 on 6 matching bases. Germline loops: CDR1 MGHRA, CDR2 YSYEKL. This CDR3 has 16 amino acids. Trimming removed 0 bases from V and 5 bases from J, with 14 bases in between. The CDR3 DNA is TGCGCCAGCAGCCAAGACGGATTCGGAGGGCACAATGAGCAGTTCTTC. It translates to CASSQDGFGGHNEQFF.

The DNA of the CDR3 is TGTGCCAGCAGTGGGTCAGGGCTCACTGAAGCTTTCTTT. Encoded protein: CASSGSGLTEAFF. This sequence joins TRBV25-1 and TRBJ1-1; D possibly corresponds to TRBD1 (5 bases). CDR3 length: 13 amino acids. Germline values: CDR1 MGHDK, CDR2 SYGVNS. Trimming took 4 bases from V and 4 from J, leaving 10 bases between them. The whole variable domain, filled in from reference TRBV25-1 and TRBJ1-1, reads EADIYQTPRYLVIGTGKKITLECSQTMGHDKMYWYQQDPGMELHLIHYSYGVNSTEKGDLSSESTVSRIRTEHFPLTLESARPSHTSQYLCASSGSGLTEAFFGQGTRLTVV.

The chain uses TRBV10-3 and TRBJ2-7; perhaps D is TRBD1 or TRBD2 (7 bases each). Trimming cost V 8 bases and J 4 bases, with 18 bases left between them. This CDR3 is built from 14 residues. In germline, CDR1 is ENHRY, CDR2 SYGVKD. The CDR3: CAIAGGGTAYEQYF. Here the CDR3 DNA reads TGTGCCATCGCTGGGGGAGGGACAGCTTACGAGCAGTACTTC.

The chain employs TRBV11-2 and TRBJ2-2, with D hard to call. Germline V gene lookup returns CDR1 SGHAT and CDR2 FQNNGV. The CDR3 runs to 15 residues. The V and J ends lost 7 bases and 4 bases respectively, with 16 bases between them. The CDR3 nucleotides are TGTGCCAGCACCTTCGGATCCCCTGGCACCGGGGAGCTGTTTTTT. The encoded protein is CASTFGSPGTGELFF.

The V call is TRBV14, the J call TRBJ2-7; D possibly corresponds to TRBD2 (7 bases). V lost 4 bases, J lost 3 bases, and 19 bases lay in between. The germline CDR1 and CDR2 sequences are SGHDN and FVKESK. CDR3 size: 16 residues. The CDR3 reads CASSLDPTGGSYEQYF. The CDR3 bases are TGTGCCAGCAGCCTTGACCCGACAGGCGGGAGCTACGAGCAGTACTTC.

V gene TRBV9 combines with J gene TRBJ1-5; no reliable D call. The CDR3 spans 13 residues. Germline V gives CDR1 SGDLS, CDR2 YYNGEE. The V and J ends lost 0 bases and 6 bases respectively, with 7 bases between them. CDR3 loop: CASSVGPGQPQHF. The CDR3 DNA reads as TGTGCCAGCAGCGTAGGTCCAGGTCAGCCCCAGCATTTT.

In DNA, the CDR3 is TGTGCCAGCAGCTTAGCGCTCGGGGATACGCAGTATTTT. It codes for CASSLALGDTQYF. The V and J genes are TRBV7-6 and TRBJ2-3, with unresolved D. The CDR3 runs 13 residues. V was clipped by 0 bases and J by 6 bases, with 7 bases between them. Germline-derived CDR1 and CDR2 are SGHVS and FNYEAQ.